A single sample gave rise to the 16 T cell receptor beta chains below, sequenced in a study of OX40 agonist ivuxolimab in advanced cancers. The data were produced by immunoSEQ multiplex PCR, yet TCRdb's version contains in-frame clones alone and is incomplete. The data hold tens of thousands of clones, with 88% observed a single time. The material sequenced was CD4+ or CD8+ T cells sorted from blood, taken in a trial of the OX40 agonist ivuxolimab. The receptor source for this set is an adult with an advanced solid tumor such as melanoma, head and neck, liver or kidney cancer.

The CDR3 DNA sequence: TGCGCCAGCAGCTTAGTCCCAGGGGACGGGGAGCTGTTTTTT. Its protein product is CASSLVPGDGELFF. The rearrangement links TRBV5-1 to TRBJ2-2; TRBD1 might be the D (6 bases). Germline CDR1 is SGHRS and CDR2 is YFSETQ. Trimming shortened V by 2 bases and J by 7 bases, and 12 bases separated the two germline ends. The CDR3 sequence is 14 residues long.

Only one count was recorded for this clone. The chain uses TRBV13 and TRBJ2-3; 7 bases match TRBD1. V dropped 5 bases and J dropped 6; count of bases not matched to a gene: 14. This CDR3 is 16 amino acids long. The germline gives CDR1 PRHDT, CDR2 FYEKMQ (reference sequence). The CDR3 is CASSPRGTVYGDTQYF. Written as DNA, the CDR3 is TGTGCCAGCAGCCCCCGAGGGACAGTATATGGGGATACGCAGTATTTT.

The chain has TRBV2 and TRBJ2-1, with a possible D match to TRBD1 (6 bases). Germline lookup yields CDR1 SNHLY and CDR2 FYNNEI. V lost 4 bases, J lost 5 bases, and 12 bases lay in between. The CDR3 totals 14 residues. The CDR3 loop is CASSAEQGHNEQFF. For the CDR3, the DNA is TGTGCCAGCAGTGCCGAACAGGGACACAATGAGCAGTTCTTC.

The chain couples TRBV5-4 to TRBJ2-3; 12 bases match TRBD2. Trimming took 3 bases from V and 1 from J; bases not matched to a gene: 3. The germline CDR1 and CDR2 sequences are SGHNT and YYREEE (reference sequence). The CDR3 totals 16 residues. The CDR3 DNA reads TGTGCCAGCAGCTCGCGGACTAGCGGGGGCACAGATACGCAGTATTTT. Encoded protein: CASSSRTSGGTDTQYF.

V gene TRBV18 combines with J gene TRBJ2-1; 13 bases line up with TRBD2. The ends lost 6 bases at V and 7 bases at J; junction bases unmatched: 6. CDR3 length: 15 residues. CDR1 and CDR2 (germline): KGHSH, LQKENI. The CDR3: CASSPTSGGANEQFF. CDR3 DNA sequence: TGTGCCAGCTCTCCAACTAGCGGGGGGGCGAATGAGCAGTTCTTC.

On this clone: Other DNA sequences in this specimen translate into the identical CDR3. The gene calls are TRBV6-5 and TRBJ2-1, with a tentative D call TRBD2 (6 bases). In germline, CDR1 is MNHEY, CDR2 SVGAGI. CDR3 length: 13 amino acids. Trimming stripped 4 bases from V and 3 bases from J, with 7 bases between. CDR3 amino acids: CASSSTSYNEQFF. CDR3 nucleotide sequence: TGTGCCAGCAGTTCGACTAGCTACAATGAGCAGTTCTTC.

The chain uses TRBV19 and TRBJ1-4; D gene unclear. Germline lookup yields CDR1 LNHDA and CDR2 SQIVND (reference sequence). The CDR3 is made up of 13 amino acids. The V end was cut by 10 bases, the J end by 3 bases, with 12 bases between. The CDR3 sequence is CATRRAANEKLFF. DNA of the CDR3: TGTGCCACCCGGCGTGCGGCTAATGAAAAACTGTTTTTT.

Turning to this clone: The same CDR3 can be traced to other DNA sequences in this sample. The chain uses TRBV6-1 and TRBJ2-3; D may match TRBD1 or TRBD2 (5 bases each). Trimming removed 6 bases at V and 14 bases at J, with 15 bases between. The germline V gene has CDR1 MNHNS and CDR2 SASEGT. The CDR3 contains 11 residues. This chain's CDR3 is CASSPRDLLYF. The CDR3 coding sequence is TGTGCCAGCAGCCCCAGGGACCTGTTGTATTTT.

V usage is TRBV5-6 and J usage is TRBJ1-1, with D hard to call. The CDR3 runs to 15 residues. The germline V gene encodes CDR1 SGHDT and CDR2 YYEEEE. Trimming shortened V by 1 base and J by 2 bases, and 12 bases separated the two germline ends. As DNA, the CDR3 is TGTGCCAGCAGCTTGTCCGCAGGCCGCAACACTGAAGCTTTCTTT. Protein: CASSLSAGRNTEAFF.

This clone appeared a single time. The CDR3, as DNA: TGTGCCAGCAGTTTGAGCGGGGGACTTTACAATGAGCAGTTCTTC. This translates into CASSLSGGLYNEQFF. The chain recombines TRBV9 with TRBJ2-1, with 8 bases fitting TRBD2. The V gene end was trimmed by 5 bases and the J gene end by 4 bases; junction bases not matched to a gene: 8. There are 15 residues in the CDR3. The germline V gene has CDR1 SGDLS and CDR2 YYNGEE.

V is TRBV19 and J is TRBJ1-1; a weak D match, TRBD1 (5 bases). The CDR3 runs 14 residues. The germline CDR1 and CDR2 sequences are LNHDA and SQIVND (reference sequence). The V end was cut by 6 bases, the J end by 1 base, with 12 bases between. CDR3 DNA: TGTGCCAGTAGCTGGGGGACCGAGAACACTGAAGCTTTCTTT. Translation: CASSWGTENTEAFF.

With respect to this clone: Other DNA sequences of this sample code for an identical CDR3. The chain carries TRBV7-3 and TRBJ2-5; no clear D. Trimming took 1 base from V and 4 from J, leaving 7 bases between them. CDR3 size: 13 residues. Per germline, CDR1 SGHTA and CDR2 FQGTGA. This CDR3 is CASSLSLGETQYF. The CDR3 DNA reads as TGTGCCAGCAGCTTAAGTCTGGGAGAGACCCAGTACTTC.

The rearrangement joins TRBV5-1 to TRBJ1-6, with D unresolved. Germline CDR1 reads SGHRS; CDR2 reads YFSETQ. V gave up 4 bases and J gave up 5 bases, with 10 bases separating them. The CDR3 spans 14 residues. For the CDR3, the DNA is TGCGCCAGCAGCCTGCGACGGGATAATTCACCCCTCCACTTT. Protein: CASSLRRDNSPLHF.

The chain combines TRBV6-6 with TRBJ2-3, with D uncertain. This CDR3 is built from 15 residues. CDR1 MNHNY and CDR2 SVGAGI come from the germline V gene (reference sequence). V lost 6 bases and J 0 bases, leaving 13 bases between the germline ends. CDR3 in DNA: TGTGCCAGCAGCATCCGAGAGGCTAGCACAGATACGCAGTATTTT. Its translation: CASSIREASTDTQYF.

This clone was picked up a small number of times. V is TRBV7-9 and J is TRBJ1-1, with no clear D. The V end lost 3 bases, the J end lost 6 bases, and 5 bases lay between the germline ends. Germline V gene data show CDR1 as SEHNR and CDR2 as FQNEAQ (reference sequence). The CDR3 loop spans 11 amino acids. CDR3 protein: CASSFSAEAFF. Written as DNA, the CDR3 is TGTGCCAGCAGCTTCTCGGCTGAAGCTTTCTTT.

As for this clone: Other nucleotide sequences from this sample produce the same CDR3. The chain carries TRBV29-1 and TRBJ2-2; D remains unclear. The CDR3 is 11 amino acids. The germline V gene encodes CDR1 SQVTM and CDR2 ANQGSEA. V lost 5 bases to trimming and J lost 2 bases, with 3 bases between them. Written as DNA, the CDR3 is TGCAGCGTTACCAACACCGGGGAGCTGTTTTTT. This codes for CSVTNTGELFF.